This entry lists 27 T cell receptor beta chains sequenced from one sample in a study of blood T cell repertoires in COVID-19. Measured with immunoSEQ multiplex PCR; TCRdb has only the in-frame clones, and not every one. The sample lists about 220,000 clones; 85% to 90% were seen once. The sequencing sample was made of PBMCs or T cells enriched from blood (not recorded which). These receptors were collected from a woman under 30 in a cohort exposed to, infected with or recovered from COVID-19 (not recorded which).

This chain joins TRBV19 and TRBJ1-3; no reliable D call. The V gene lost 8 bases and the J gene lost 0 bases, with 11 bases spanning the gap. The CDR3 spans 14 residues. Germline V gives CDR1 LNHDA, CDR2 SQIVND (reference sequence). CDR3 loop: CASSTALSGNTIYF. The CDR3 nucleotides are TGTGCCAGTTCTACAGCCCTCTCTGGAAACACCATATATTTT. Complete variable domain (other parts from reference TRBV19 and TRBJ1-3): DGGITQSPKYLFRKEGQNVTLSCEQNLNHDAMYWYRQDPGQGLRLIYYSQIVNDFQKGDIAEGYSVSREKKESFPLTVTSAQKNPTAFYLCASSTALSGNTIYFGEGSWLTVV.

CDR3 residues: CASSPSGTGVSGYTF. In DNA, the CDR3 is TGTGCCAGCAGCCCCTCCGGGACAGGGGTTAGTGGCTACACCTTC. The chain carries TRBV3-1 (or the pseudogene TRBV3-2) and TRBJ1-2; 10 bases agree with TRBD1. Germline V gives CDR1 LGHDT, CDR2 YNNKEL (reference sequence). Losses at the gene ends were 4 bases for V and 7 bases for J; bases not matched to a gene: 9. The CDR3 runs to 15 residues.

The rearrangement joins TRBV19 to TRBJ2-1; D is uncertain. Germline V gives CDR1 LNHDA, CDR2 SQIVND (reference sequence). V lost 1 base, J lost 5 bases, and 6 bases lay in between. The CDR3 runs to 13 residues. The CDR3 spells CASSIGLHNEQFF. The CDR3 region has the DNA TGTGCCAGTAGTATAGGTCTACACAATGAGCAGTTCTTC. The full variable domain, in which reference TRBV19 and TRBJ2-1 provide the parts outside the CDR3, is DGGITQSPKYLFRKEGQNVTLSCEQNLNHDAMYWYRQDPGQGLRLIYYSQIVNDFQKGDIAEGYSVSREKKESFPLTVTSAQKNPTAFYLCASSIGLHNEQFFGPGTRLTVL.

The CDR3 nucleotides are TGCGCCAGCCGCGAGGGAACCGGTAGCAATCAGCCCCAGCATTTT. Protein sequence: CASREGTGSNQPQHF. The chain combines TRBV10-2 with TRBJ1-5; unclear D gene. The CDR3 totals 15 residues. Trimming shortened V by 8 bases and J by 0 bases, and 14 bases separated the two germline ends. CDR1 and CDR2 from the germline V gene are WSHSY and SAAADI.

J is TRBJ2-5 and V is TRBV11-2; possibly TRBD2 for D (6 bases). The CDR3 covers 16 residues. CDR1 is SGHAT, CDR2 FQNNGV, per germline. Trimming took off 4 bases at V and 2 bases at J, with 17 bases between the two ends. CDR3 in DNA: TGTGCCAGCAGCTCCTTGGCAAGGCGGGATCAAGAGACCCAGTACTTC. Translation gives CASSSLARRDQETQYF.

The chain employs TRBV6-6 and TRBJ2-1; no clear D gene. The CDR3 consists of 11 residues. Germline V gives CDR1 MNHNY, CDR2 SVGAGI (reference sequence). V lost 0 bases and J 10 bases, leaving 4 bases between the germline ends. This chain's CDR3 is CASSYSEEQFF. The DNA of the CDR3 is TGTGCCAGCAGTTACTCGGAGGAGCAGTTCTTC.

The rearrangement uses TRBV21-1 and TRBJ1-2; TRBD1, as called in the table, went unchecked against the DNA. TRBV21-1 is given as a pseudogene. CDR3 length equals 19 residues. The CDR3 is CASSRKTGGQGASRGGYTF. The DNA for the CDR3 is TGTGCCAGCAGCAGAAAGACGGGAGGACAGGGGGCCTCCCGAGGAGGCTACACCTTC.

The DNA for the CDR3 is TGCGCCAGCAGCCTCCGACTAGCGGGTGACAATGAGCAGTTCTTC. Translation: CASSLRLAGDNEQFF. This chain uses TRBV5-1 with TRBJ2-1; 10 positions match TRBD2. Germline V CDR1 and CDR2: SGHRS, YFSETQ. After removal of 4 bases from V and 5 bases from J, the junction contained 6 bases not matched to a gene. This CDR3 region has 15 residues. Using reference TRBV5-1 and TRBJ2-1 for the parts outside the CDR3, the full variable domain is KAGVTQTPRYLIKTRGQQVTLSCSPISGHRSVSWYQQTPGQGLQFLFEYFSETQRNKGNFPGRFSGRQFSNSRSEMNVSTLELGDSALYLCASSLRLAGDNEQFFGPGTRLTVL.

The chain is built from TRBV29-1 and TRBJ1-2; D gene uncertain. Germline CDR1 reads SQVTM; CDR2 reads ANQGSEA. V was pared by 1 base and J by 4 bases, with 7 bases between. The CDR3 totals 12 residues. This chain's CDR3 is CSVEAVGYGYTF. The CDR3, as DNA: TGCAGCGTTGAAGCGGTTGGCTATGGCTACACCTTC. Filled out from reference TRBV29-1 and TRBJ1-2, the complete variable domain reads SAVISQKPSRDICQRGTSLTIQCQVDSQVTMMFWYRQQPGQSLTLIATANQGSEATYESGFVIDKFPISRPNLTFSTLTVSNMSPEDSSIYLCSVEAVGYGYTFGSGTRLTVV.

This rearrangement joins TRBV7-8 to TRBJ2-7, with 7 bases matching TRBD1. J was trimmed by 4 bases and V by 3 bases; bases with no gene match: 6. The CDR3 runs to 14 residues. Germline loops: CDR1 SGHVS, CDR2 FQNEAQ. This CDR3 reads CASSFPGQLYEQYF. CDR3 nucleotides: TGTGCCAGCAGCTTCCCGGGACAGCTATACGAGCAGTACTTC.

The chain employs TRBV6-6 and TRBJ1-5; D may be TRBD1 (5 bases). The germline CDR1 and CDR2 sequences are MNHNY and SVGAGI (reference sequence). V was shortened by 4 bases and J by 2 bases, with 9 bases between the two germline ends. There are 14 residues in the CDR3. The CDR3 region has the DNA TGTGCCAGCAGTTTGGGGGGGGGCAATCAGCCCCAGCATTTT. Translated: CASSLGGGNQPQHF.

This sequence joins TRBV6-5 and TRBJ1-1, with 7 positions matching TRBD1. Germline values: CDR1 MNHEY, CDR2 SVGAGI. The J segment lost 1 base and the V segment lost 0 bases, leaving 5 bases of the junction unmatched. CDR3 size: 16 residues. The CDR3 sequence is CASSYSPGQPNTEAFF. The CDR3 DNA sequence: TGTGCCAGCAGTTACTCCCCGGGACAGCCGAACACTGAAGCTTTCTTT.

The chain combines TRBV9 with TRBJ2-1; 8 bases match TRBD2. The V gene's germline CDR1 is SGDLS and CDR2 YYNGEE. V dropped 4 bases and J dropped 3; count of bases not matched to a gene: 6. This CDR3 spans 15 amino acids. The CDR3 is CASSTLADLYNEQFF. CDR3 DNA sequence: TGTGCCAGCAGCACACTAGCGGATCTCTACAATGAGCAGTTCTTC.

The V and J genes are TRBV6-5 and TRBJ2-5, with D possibly TRBD2 on 5 matching bases. Between the trimmed V and J ends, which lost 1 base and 3 bases, there was a span of 9 bases. Looked up from germline, CDR1 is MNHEY and CDR2 is SVGAGI. CDR3 length: 14 residues. Here the CDR3 DNA reads TGTGCCAGCAGTTACTTCGGAGGAGAAGAGACCCAGTACTTC. Protein sequence: CASSYFGGEETQYF.

The CDR3 is CASSRSDRTETQYF. CDR3 coding DNA: TGCGCCAGCAGCCGCTCTGACAGGACAGAGACCCAGTACTTC. This chain connects TRBV5-1 to TRBJ2-5; TRBD1 might be the D (6 bases). With 4 bases removed from V and 4 bases from J, the gap between germline ends came to 14 bases. The germline V gene has CDR1 SGHRS and CDR2 YFSETQ. The CDR3 length is 14 residues.

V and J are TRBV19 and TRBJ1-1; tentative D call: TRBD1 (5 bases). Germline CDR1 reads LNHDA; CDR2 reads SQIVND (reference sequence). This CDR3 is built from 13 residues. The V end was cut by 4 bases, the J end by 4 bases, with 10 bases between. CDR3 loop: CASSSRGGTEAFF. In DNA, the CDR3 is TGTGCCAGTAGTAGCCGGGGGGGCACTGAAGCTTTCTTT.

This chain joins TRBV19 and TRBJ1-2, with D perhaps TRBD1 (6 bases). There are 14 residues in the CDR3. V was pared by 8 bases and J by 8 bases, with 21 bases between. Looked up from germline, CDR1 is LNHDA and CDR2 is SQIVND (reference sequence). Here the CDR3 DNA reads TGTGCCAGTCAGAGGGGGACGGGCCCTATCGGCTACACCTTC. It specifies CASQRGTGPIGYTF. Using reference TRBV19 and TRBJ1-2 for the parts outside the CDR3, the full variable domain is DGGITQSPKYLFRKEGQNVTLSCEQNLNHDAMYWYRQDPGQGLRLIYYSQIVNDFQKGDIAEGYSVSREKKESFPLTVTSAQKNPTAFYLCASQRGTGPIGYTFGSGTRLTVV.

This rearrangement joins TRBV27 to TRBJ1-2, with TRBD1 matching 7 bases. After removal of 8 bases from V and 1 base from J, the junction contained 4 bases not matched to a gene. This CDR3 comprises 13 residues. The germline CDR1 and CDR2 sequences are MNHEY and SMNVEV (reference sequence). This chain's CDR3 is CASLGQNNYGYTF. CDR3 DNA: TGTGCCAGCTTGGGACAGAATAACTATGGCTACACCTTC.

The V and J genes are TRBV11-3 and TRBJ2-1; 9 bases match TRBD2. V lost 4 bases and J lost 4; bases outside the gene matches: 2. Per germline, CDR1 SGHNT and CDR2 YENEEA. CDR3 size: 14 residues. The CDR3 nucleotides are TGTGCCAGCAGCTCGGGACTAGCTTACAATGAGCAGTTCTTC. Translation: CASSSGLAYNEQFF.

The chain combines TRBV5-1 with TRBJ1-1, with D perhaps TRBD1 (5 bases). The germline CDR1 and CDR2 sequences are SGHRS and YFSETQ. V was shortened by 5 bases and J by 1 base, with 12 bases between the two germline ends. This CDR3 region has 14 residues. The CDR3 nucleotides read TGCGCCAGCAGTTCGATTGGACAGAACACTGAAGCTTTCTTT. Translated, it gives CASSSIGQNTEAFF.

The chain uses TRBV10-3 and TRBJ2-1, with TRBD1 matching over 9 bases. The junction had 2 bases not matched to a gene; V was cut back by 10 bases and J by 7 bases. This CDR3 comprises 11 residues. Germline assignment: CDR1 ENHRY and CDR2 SYGVKD. The CDR3 loop reads CATDRGNEQFF. The CDR3, as DNA: TGTGCCACCGACAGGGGGAATGAGCAGTTCTTC.

The chain carries TRBV3-1 (or the pseudogene TRBV3-2) and TRBJ1-4; 8 bases are shared with TRBD1. From germline, CDR1 is LGHDT and CDR2 YNNKEL (reference sequence). V was clipped by 0 bases and J by 6 bases; unmatched bases: 6. The CDR3 sequence is 16 residues long. The CDR3, as DNA: TGTGCCAGCAGCCAAGAAAAGAGGACAGGGTATGAAAAACTGTTTTTT. This encodes CASSQEKRTGYEKLFF.

In DNA, the CDR3 is TGCGCCAGCAGCCCGACAGGGTCTAATTCACCCCTCCACTTT. Translating it yields CASSPTGSNSPLHF. The chain is built from TRBV4-1 and TRBJ1-6; 7 bases align to TRBD1. CDR1 and CDR2 (germline): MGHRA, YSYEKL. With 4 bases clipped from V and 6 bases from J, the junction kept 3 bases outside the gene matches. The CDR3 length is 14 residues.

This sequence joins TRBV7-9 and TRBJ1-3; D is unclear. CDR1 SEHNR and CDR2 FQNEAQ come from the germline V gene (reference sequence). The CDR3 has 15 residues. Trimming took off 4 bases at V and 0 bases at J, with 10 bases between the two ends. CDR3: CASSSRYSSGNTIYF. DNA of the CDR3: TGTGCCAGCAGCTCCCGGTATAGCTCTGGAAACACCATATATTTT.

This clone is a singleton in its sample. This rearrangement joins TRBV9 to TRBJ2-2; no definite D call. This CDR3 has 15 residues. V dropped 2 bases and J dropped 2 bases, with 10 bases sitting between them. Germline CDR1 and CDR2: SGDLS and YYNGEE. CDR3 protein: CASSVSYGNTGELFF. Written as DNA, the CDR3 is TGTGCCAGCAGCGTTTCTTACGGTAACACCGGGGAGCTGTTTTTT.

This chain's CDR3 is CASSEAPGSYEQYF. CDR3 bases: TGTGCCAGCAGCGAAGCACCGGGGTCCTACGAGCAGTACTTC. The chain combines TRBV3-1 (or the pseudogene TRBV3-2) with TRBJ2-7; D is perhaps TRBD2 (5 bases). Deletions cut 5 bases from V and 1 base from J, with 12 bases between. The CDR3 contains 14 residues. Germline CDR1 LGHDT, CDR2 YNNKEL (reference sequence).

The chain employs TRBV4-1 and TRBJ1-5, with TRBD1 identical over 10 bases. The CDR3 totals 15 residues. V gave up 3 bases and J gave up 3 bases; unmatched junction bases: 2. From germline, CDR1 is MGHRA and CDR2 YSYEKL. The DNA of the CDR3 is TGCGCCAGCAGCCATGGGACAGGGGTCAATCAGCCCCAGCATTTT. This gives the protein CASSHGTGVNQPQHF.